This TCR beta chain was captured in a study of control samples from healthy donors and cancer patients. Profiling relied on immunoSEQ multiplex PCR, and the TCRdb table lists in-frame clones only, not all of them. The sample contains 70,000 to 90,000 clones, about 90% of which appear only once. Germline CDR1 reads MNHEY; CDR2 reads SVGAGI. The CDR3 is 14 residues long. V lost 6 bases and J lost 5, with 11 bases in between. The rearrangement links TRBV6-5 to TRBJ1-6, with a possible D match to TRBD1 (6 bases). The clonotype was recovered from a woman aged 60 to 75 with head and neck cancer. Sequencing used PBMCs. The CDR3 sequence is CASRTGSHNSPLHF. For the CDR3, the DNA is TGTGCCAGCAGGACAGGCTCTCATAATTCACCCCTCCACTTT.